Included here is one T cell receptor beta chain sequence, with context. Study processing details: Reference gene primer amplification gave nucleated cell count estimates. The assay was immunoSEQ multiplex PCR, and TCRdb's table has in-frame clones only and misses some. V and J calls and clone size are given by that table; D and trimming were obtained from the DNA. The sample records fewer than 300,000 clones, roughly 86% being singletons. Looked up from germline, CDR1 is SGDLS and CDR2 is YYNGEE. There are 16 residues in the CDR3. Unmatched junction bases numbered 6, after V lost 4 bases and J lost 1 base. The data originate from a study of blood T cell repertoires in COVID-19. Study details: The samples span acute and convalescent COVID-19 from the United States, Italy and Spain. Nucleic acid was either cDNA or gDNA, and it came from T cells, B-cell-depleted T cells, or PBMCs.

The source of this sequence is a man aged 18 to 29 with active or convalescent COVID-19. Sequenced sample: peripheral blood. The chain links TRBV9 to TRBJ2-3; 10 bases agree with TRBD2. The CDR3 nucleotides read TGTGCCAGCAGCTCAATTACTAGCGGGGGCACAGATACGCAGTATTTT. Protein: CASSSITSGGTDTQYF. Looking up the rest from reference TRBV9 and TRBJ2-3 gives the full variable domain: DSGVTQTPKHLITATGQRVTLRCSPRSGDLSVYWYQQSLDQGLQFLIQYYNGEERAKGNILERFSAQQFPDLHSELNLSSLELGDSALYFCASSSITSGGTDTQYFGPGTRLTVL.